This T cell receptor beta chain was captured in a study of coeliac disease. Each fraction contributed one approximately 490,000-cell aliquot for sequencing. V dropped 3 bases and J dropped 2; count of bases not matched to a gene: 8. The CDR3 has 16 residues. Per germline, CDR1 LNHDA and CDR2 SQIVND (reference sequence). Study-level results: Intraepithelial and lamina propria fractions were not highly pure.

Points on this clone: What it binds is not known.

Clones were sequenced by immunoSEQ multiplex PCR, and TCRdb holds only the in-frame ones, with some missing. The top ten hold roughly 9.8% of the sample, which has approximately 8,500 clones, 57% seen once. Sequenced sample: intraepithelial lymphocytes from the gut. This sequence was found in a woman in her sixties or seventies with celiac disease. This chain uses TRBV19 with TRBJ2-3, with 7 bases fitting TRBD2. The CDR3 DNA reads TGTGCCAGTAGTATCGGCGCTAGCGGAAACACAGATACGCAGTATTTT. Its translation is CASSIGASGNTDTQYF.